This passage covers 8 T cell receptor beta chains from one sample sequenced in a study of response to subunit inactivated influenza vaccine. Each CDR3 protein is one row after TCRdb ran MiXCR on the RT-PCR reads. The sample holds approximately 480,000 distinct CDR3 sequences, around 9.9% seen once. The sequencing here drew on PBMCs from blood, taken around seven weeks after vaccination. The receptors here all came from a man aged 50 to 60 who received an inactivated influenza vaccine.

This clonotype was seen ten or more times. The rearrangement links TRBV20-1 to TRBJ1-5, with TRBD1 as a possible D gene (6 bases). The CDR3 extends over 13 amino acids. V shed 1 base and J shed 5 bases, with 9 bases lying between them. Germline V lookup: CDR1 DFQATT, CDR2 SNEGSKA (reference sequence). In DNA form, the CDR3 reads TGCAGTGCTAGAGGGACAGATCATCAGCCCCAGCATTTT. This gives the protein CSARGTDHQPQHF.

Here the CDR3 DNA reads TGTGCCAGCAGCACCCGACCGGGACTAGGTCATGAGCAGTTCTTC. This encodes CASSTRPGLGHEQFF. The chain is built from TRBV14 and TRBJ2-1, with 8 bases identical to TRBD2. Trimming at V came to 5 bases and at J to 8 bases, leaving 11 bases not matched to a gene. Germline V CDR1 and CDR2: SGHDN, FVKESK. The CDR3 has 15 amino acids.

The chain has TRBV3-1 and TRBJ2-7; D may be TRBD1 (6 bases). The CDR3 contains 14 residues. The germline V gene has CDR1 LGHDT and CDR2 YNNKEL (reference sequence). V lost 2 bases and J 3 bases, leaving 11 bases between the germline ends. The CDR3, as DNA: TGTGCCAGCAGCCAACGGACAGCGAGCTACGAGCAGTACTTC. Residues: CASSQRTASYEQYF.

This clonotype was counted only a few times. The chain links TRBV7-8 to TRBJ2-3; D call uncertain. The CDR3 extends over 16 amino acids. Germline loops: CDR1 SGHVS, CDR2 FQNEAQ. The V end lost 1 base, the J end lost 2 bases, and 13 bases lay between the germline ends. The DNA for the CDR3 is TGTGCCAGCAGCTTAGGACTGGGCCTTTACACAGATACGCAGTATTTT. This translates into CASSLGLGLYTDTQYF.

The J gene is TRBJ2-1, the V gene TRBV11-2; 9 bases are a match to TRBD2. Germline CDR1 SGHAT, CDR2 FQNNGV. This CDR3 has 15 residues. V lost 3 bases and J lost 6; bases outside the gene matches: 6. The CDR3 sequence is CASSFAGTSSNEQFF. The CDR3 DNA sequence: TGTGCCAGCAGCTTTGCCGGGACTAGCAGCAATGAGCAGTTCTTC.

This clonotype was seen more than once but under ten times. The chain carries TRBV11-1 and TRBJ1-2, with D possibly matching TRBD1 (6 bases). Germline V gene data show CDR1 as SGHAT and CDR2 as FQDESV (reference sequence). CDR3 size: 15 residues. V was pared by 8 bases and J by 3 bases, with 19 bases between. The CDR3 nucleotides read TGTGCCAGCCTCAAAGAAAGGGAGGGGGACTATGGCTACACCTTC. Amino acid sequence: CASLKEREGDYGYTF.

There are many counts of this clonotype. The chain employs TRBV20-1 and TRBJ2-7; 7 bases map to TRBD1. The length of the CDR3 is 14 residues. Per germline, CDR1 DFQATT and CDR2 SNEGSKA (reference sequence). With V trimmed by 5 bases and J by 3 bases, 10 bases remained unmatched. The CDR3 reads CSALMTGRNYEQYF. In DNA, the CDR3 is TGCAGTGCTCTCATGACAGGGAGAAACTACGAGCAGTACTTC.

This clonotype was detected many times. The CDR3 coding sequence is TGTGCCAGCAGCCCTCGACAGGGAGGGGTCTATGGCTACACCTTC. Its translation: CASSPRQGGVYGYTF. J is TRBJ1-2 and V is TRBV12-3 or TRBV12-4; 7 positions match TRBD1. V was clipped by 6 bases and J by 4 bases; unmatched bases: 11. This CDR3 is 15 amino acids long.